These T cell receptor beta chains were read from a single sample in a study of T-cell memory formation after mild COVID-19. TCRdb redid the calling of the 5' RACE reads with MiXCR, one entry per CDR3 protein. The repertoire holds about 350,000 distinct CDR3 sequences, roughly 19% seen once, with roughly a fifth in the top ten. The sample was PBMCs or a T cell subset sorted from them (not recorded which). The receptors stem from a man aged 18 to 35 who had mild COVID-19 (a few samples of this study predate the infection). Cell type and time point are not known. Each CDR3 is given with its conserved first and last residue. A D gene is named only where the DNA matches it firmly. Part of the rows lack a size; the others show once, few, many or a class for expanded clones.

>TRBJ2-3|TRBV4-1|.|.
CASSQVPLATDTQYF
TGCGCCAGCAGCCAAGTCCCGCTAGCCACAGATACGCAGTATTTT
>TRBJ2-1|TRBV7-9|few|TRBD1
CASSPRDRHVGESYNEQFF
TGTGCCAGCAGTCCCCGGGACAGGCACGTTGGGGAGTCCTACAATGAGCAGTTCTTC
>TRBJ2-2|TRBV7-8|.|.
CASSLEATGDTGELFF
TGTGCCAGCAGCTTAGAGGCCACGGGAGACACCGGGGAGCTGTTTTTT
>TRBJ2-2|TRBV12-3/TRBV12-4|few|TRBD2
CASSPRETGELFF
TGTGCCAGCAGCCCGCGGGAGACCGGGGAGCTGTTTTTT
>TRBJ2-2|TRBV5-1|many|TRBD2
CASSPAGAGVAGELFF
TGCGCCAGCAGCCCAGCGGGGGCCGGCGTAGCCGGGGAGCTGTTTTTT
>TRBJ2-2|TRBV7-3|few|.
CASSVGPNTGELFF
TGTGCCAGCAGCGTGGGACCGAACACCGGGGAGCTGTTTTTT
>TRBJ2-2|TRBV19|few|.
CASSIANLGELFF
TGTGCCAGTAGTATAGCCAACCTCGGGGAGCTGTTTTTT
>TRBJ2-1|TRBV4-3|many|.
CASSQLSTRNEQFF
TGCGCCAGCAGCCAATTAAGTACTAGGAATGAGCAGTTCTTC
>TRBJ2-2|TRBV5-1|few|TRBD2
CASRPSGGLNTGELFF
TGCGCCAGCAGACCGAGCGGGGGCCTGAACACCGGGGAGCTGTTTTTT
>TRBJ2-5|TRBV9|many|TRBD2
CASSGKIAGLGETQYF
TGTGCCAGCAGCGGGAAGATAGCGGGGCTCGGGGAGACCCAGTACTTC
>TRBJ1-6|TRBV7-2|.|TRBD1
CASSTRRTGENSPLHF
TGTGCCAGCAGCACGCGTCGGACAGGGGAAAATTCACCCCTCCACTTT
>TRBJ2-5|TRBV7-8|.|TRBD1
CASSWSGGSGLQETQYF
TGTGCCAGCAGCTGGTCAGGGGGCTCGGGGTTACAAGAGACCCAGTACTTC
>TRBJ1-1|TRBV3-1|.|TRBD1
CASTGQGNTEAFF
TGTGCCAGCACAGGACAGGGGAACACTGAAGCTTTCTTT
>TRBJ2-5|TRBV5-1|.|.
CASSLGTSEETQYF
TGCGCCAGCAGTTTGGGGACTTCAGAGGAGACCCAGTACTTC
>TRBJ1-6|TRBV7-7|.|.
CASSLVGDSPLHF
TGTGCTAGCAGCTTAGTAGGTGATTCACCCCTCCACTTT
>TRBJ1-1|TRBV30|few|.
CAWTGTLKPEAFF
TGTGCCTGGACCGGGACTCTTAAACCTGAAGCTTTCTTT
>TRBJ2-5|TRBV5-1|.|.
CASSLNSPYQETQYF
TGCGCCAGCAGCCTAAATAGCCCGTACCAAGAGACCCAGTACTTC
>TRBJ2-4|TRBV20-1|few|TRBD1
CSARIPDRLAKNIQYF
TGCAGTGCTAGGATACCGGACAGGCTAGCCAAAAACATTCAGTACTTC
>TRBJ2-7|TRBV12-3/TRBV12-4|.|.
CASSPNGGRRYEQYF
TGTGCCAGCAGCCCCAACGGCGGGCGGCGCTACGAGCAGTACTTC
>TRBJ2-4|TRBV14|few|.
CASSFARRDIQYF
TGTGCCAGCAGCTTCGCGAGAAGGGACATTCAGTACTTC
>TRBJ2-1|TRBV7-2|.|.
CASSPPGAGAGFGNEQFF
TGTGCCAGCAGCCCACCTGGGGCGGGGGCCGGCTTTGGCAATGAGCAGTTCTTC
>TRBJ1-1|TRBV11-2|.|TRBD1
CASSLWDRNTEAFF
TGTGCCAGCAGCCTTTGGGACAGGAACACTGAAGCTTTCTTT
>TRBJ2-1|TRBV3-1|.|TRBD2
CASETGTRRAEQFF
TGTGCCAGCGAGACCGGGACTAGAAGGGCTGAGCAGTTCTTC
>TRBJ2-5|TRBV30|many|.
CAWNTGQETQYF
TGTGCCTGGAACACGGGGCAGGAGACCCAGTACTTC
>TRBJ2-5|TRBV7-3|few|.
CASSVSVQETQYF
TGTGCCAGCAGTGTTAGCGTCCAAGAGACCCAGTACTTC
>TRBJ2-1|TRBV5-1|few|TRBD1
CASGQGYEQFF
TGCGCCAGCGGACAGGGTTATGAGCAGTTCTTC
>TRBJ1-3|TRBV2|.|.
CASSPERAAGNTIYF
TGTGCCAGCAGTCCCGAGAGGGCCGCTGGAAACACCATATATTTT
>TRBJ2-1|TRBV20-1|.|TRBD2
CSKTSIAGGFNEQFF
TGCAGTAAGACCTCGATAGCGGGGGGGTTCAATGAGCAGTTCTTC
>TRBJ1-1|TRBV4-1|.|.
CASSQVGNTEAFF
TGCGCCAGCAGCCAAGTTGGGAACACTGAAGCTTTCTTT
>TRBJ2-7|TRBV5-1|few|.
CASSSEYEHYF
TGCGCCAGCAGCTCCGAATACGAGCACTACTTC
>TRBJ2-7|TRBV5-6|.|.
CASSFWSAYEQYF
TGTGCCAGCAGCTTTTGGTCCGCCTACGAGCAGTACTTC
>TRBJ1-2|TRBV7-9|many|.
CASSLVDGYTF
TGTGCCAGCAGCTTAGTGGATGGCTACACCTTC
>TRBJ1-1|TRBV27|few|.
CASSSKPAVRAFF
TGTGCCAGCAGTTCAAAACCGGCCGTTCGCGCTTTCTTT
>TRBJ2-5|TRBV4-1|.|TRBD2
CASSPRTSWETQYF
TGCGCCAGCAGCCCTCGGACTAGCTGGGAGACCCAGTACTTC
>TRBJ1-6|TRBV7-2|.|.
CASSLRRENSSPLHF
TGTGCCAGCAGCCTACGGAGAGAAAATTCTTCACCCCTCCACTTT
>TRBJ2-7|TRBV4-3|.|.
CASSQVYRVNEQYF
TGCGCCAGCAGCCAAGTTTACCGCGTCAACGAGCAGTACTTC
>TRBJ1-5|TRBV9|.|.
CASSVDGDADQPQHF
TGTGCCAGCAGCGTTGACGGTGACGCGGATCAGCCCCAGCATTTT
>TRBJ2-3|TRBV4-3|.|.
CASSPGPEVDTQYF
TGCGCCAGCAGCCCCGGACCGGAGGTTGATACGCAGTATTTT
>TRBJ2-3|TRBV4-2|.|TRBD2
CASSPTSGSYTDTQYF
TGTGCCAGCAGCCCGACTAGCGGGTCCTACACAGATACGCAGTATTTT
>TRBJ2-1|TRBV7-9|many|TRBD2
CASSSRSVGLADEQFF
TGTGCCAGCAGCTCCCGGTCCGTAGGACTAGCGGACGAGCAGTTCTTC
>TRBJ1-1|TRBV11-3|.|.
CASSLIPGGQPHEAFF
TGTGCCAGCAGCTTAATCCCAGGAGGGCAGCCTCATGAAGCTTTCTTT
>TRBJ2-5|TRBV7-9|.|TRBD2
CASSNGQAGGTQYF
TGTGCCAGCAGCAACGGGCAGGCGGGGGGGACCCAGTACTTC
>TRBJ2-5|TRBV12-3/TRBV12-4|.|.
CASSHTPQQETQYF
TGTGCCAGCAGCCACACCCCCCAGCAAGAGACCCAGTACTTC
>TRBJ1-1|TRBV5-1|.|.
CASSESPSDTEAFF
TGCGCCAGCAGCGAGTCACCCTCGGACACTGAAGCTTTCTTT
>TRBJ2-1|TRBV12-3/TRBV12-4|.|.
CASSPGSAYNEQFF
TGTGCCAGCAGTCCCGGCAGCGCGTACAATGAGCAGTTCTTC
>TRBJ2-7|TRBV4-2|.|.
CASSRRPLTGPYEQYF
TGTGCCAGCAGCCGCCGCCCTTTGACAGGCCCCTACGAGCAGTACTTC
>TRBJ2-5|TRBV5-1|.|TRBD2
CASSPRGEQETQYF
TGCGCCAGCAGCCCGCGGGGGGAACAAGAGACCCAGTACTTC
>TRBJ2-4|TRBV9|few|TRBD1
CASSVTGAGNIQYF
TGTGCCAGCAGCGTTACAGGGGCCGGGAACATTCAGTACTTC
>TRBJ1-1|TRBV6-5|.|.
CASSWPGADTEAFF
TGTGCCAGCAGTTGGCCGGGGGCCGACACTGAAGCTTTCTTT
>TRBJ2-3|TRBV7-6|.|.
CASSLWSNTDTQYF
TGTGCCAGCAGCTTATGGTCAAACACAGATACGCAGTATTTT
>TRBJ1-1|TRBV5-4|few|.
CASSLSKAGDTEAFF
TGTGCCAGCAGCTTGAGTAAGGCGGGTGACACTGAAGCTTTCTTT